This is a list of T cell receptor beta chains from one sample in a study of blood T cell repertoires in COVID-19. Assay: immunoSEQ multiplex PCR; the TCRdb copy retains only in-frame clones and omits some. The data show around 370,000 clones, with 88% seen just once and around 1.2% held by the top ten. The sequenced sample consisted of PBMCs or T cells enriched from blood (not recorded which). The receptors come from a woman aged 18-30 years who had recovered from COVID-19. The CDR3 runs from the conserved cysteine through the conserved F or W. A D gene is named only where the DNA matches it firmly. Clone size, where shown, is once, few, many, or a class for clones that have expanded.

D gene: NA
clone size: NA
J gene: TRBJ1-1
V gene: TRBV18
CDR3 DNA: TGTGCCAGCTCACCACCGGGGGGGGCTTACACTGAAGCTTTCTTT
CDR3 protein: CASSPPGGAYTEAFF

D gene: NA
clone size: NA
J gene: TRBJ1-5
V gene: TRBV28
CDR3 DNA: TGTGCCAGCAGCTTGAGCCTATCTGTGTGGTTACAGGGTGGGGGCAATCAGCCCCAGCATTTT
CDR3 protein: CASSLSLSVWLQGGGNQPQHF

D gene: NA
clone size: once
J gene: TRBJ1-2
V gene: TRBV7-9
CDR3 DNA: TGTGCCAGCAGCACAGGGACCAAACAGGCGCGTGGCTACACCTTC
CDR3 protein: CASSTGTKQARGYTF

D gene: NA
clone size: NA
J gene: TRBJ1-1
V gene: TRBV5-6
CDR3 DNA: TGTGCCAGCAGCTTTGAGACAGGCGCCGAAGCTTTCTTT
CDR3 protein: CASSFETGAEAFF

D gene: TRBD1
clone size: NA
J gene: TRBJ1-5
V gene: TRBV6-5
CDR3 DNA: TGTGCCAGCAGACCGACAGGGAACGGCAATCAGCCCCAGCATTTT
CDR3 protein: CASRPTGNGNQPQHF

D gene: TRBD1
clone size: few
J gene: TRBJ1-6
V gene: TRBV9
CDR3 DNA: TGTGCCAGCAGCGTAGCCGGGACAGAGAGGTCACCCCTCCACTTT
CDR3 protein: CASSVAGTERSPLHF

D gene: NA
clone size: NA
J gene: TRBJ1-5
V gene: TRBV7-6
CDR3 DNA: TGTGCCAGCACCCCGACAGCCTCATTGGGGCAGCCCCAGCATTTT
CDR3 protein: CASTPTASLGQPQHF

D gene: NA
clone size: NA
J gene: TRBJ1-2
V gene: TRBV2
CDR3 DNA: TGTGCCAGCAGGAAATTTGCCGAGGGCTATGGCTACACCTTC
CDR3 protein: CASRKFAEGYGYTF

D gene: NA
clone size: NA
J gene: TRBJ2-2
V gene: TRBV4-1
CDR3 DNA: TGCGCCAGCAGCCAAGATGCCCTTAGCGCGATCACCGGGGAGCTGTTTTTT
CDR3 protein: CASSQDALSAITGELFF

D gene: TRBD1
clone size: NA
J gene: TRBJ1-2
V gene: TRBV7-2
CDR3 DNA: TGTGCCAGCAGCTTAAAGGGGGCTTGGGGCTACACCTTC
CDR3 protein: CASSLKGAWGYTF

D gene: TRBD1
clone size: NA
J gene: TRBJ1-1
V gene: TRBV29-1
CDR3 DNA: TGCAGCGTTGAAACGGGACAGGGGGAGAACACTGAAGCTTTCTTT
CDR3 protein: CSVETGQGENTEAFF

D gene: NA
clone size: NA
J gene: TRBJ2-7
V gene: TRBV5-4
CDR3 DNA: TGTGCCAGCAGCGCGGGGACAGCCTACGAGCAGTACTTC
CDR3 protein: CASSAGTAYEQYF

D gene: NA
clone size: NA
J gene: TRBJ2-2
V gene: TRBV7-6
CDR3 DNA: TGTGCCAGCAGCATTACCGGCACCGGGGAGCTGTTTTTT
CDR3 protein: CASSITGTGELFF

D gene: TRBD1
clone size: NA
J gene: TRBJ2-2
V gene: TRBV9
CDR3 DNA: TGTGCCAGCAGCGACTCCCGGGACAGAGCGAACACCGGGGAGCTGTTTTTT
CDR3 protein: CASSDSRDRANTGELFF

D gene: NA
clone size: few
J gene: TRBJ1-6
V gene: TRBV4-1
CDR3 DNA: TGCGCCAGCAGCCAAGAAAGGACAGCCAATAATTCACCCCTCCACTTT
CDR3 protein: CASSQERTANNSPLHF

D gene: NA
clone size: NA
J gene: TRBJ1-1
V gene: TRBV18
CDR3 DNA: TGTGCCAGCTCACCTCAGGGTATAGCTGAAGCTTTCTTT
CDR3 protein: CASSPQGIAEAFF

D gene: NA
clone size: NA
J gene: TRBJ1-2
V gene: TRBV5-5
CDR3 DNA: TGTGCCAGCAGCTTGAACAGGGACGGCTACACCTTC
CDR3 protein: CASSLNRDGYTF

D gene: NA
clone size: few
J gene: TRBJ1-1
V gene: TRBV11-2
CDR3 DNA: TGTGCCAGCAGCTTTACAGGGAGGAACACTGAAGCTTTCTTT
CDR3 protein: CASSFTGRNTEAFF

D gene: TRBD1
clone size: NA
J gene: TRBJ1-1
V gene: TRBV10-3
CDR3 DNA: TGTGCCATCAGCCGACAGGGGGGGAACACTGAAGCTTTCTTT
CDR3 protein: CAISRQGGNTEAFF

D gene: NA
clone size: NA
J gene: TRBJ1-5
V gene: TRBV20-1
CDR3 DNA: TGCAGTGCTAGTAGGGGACTAATAGGGCAGCCCCAGCATTTT
CDR3 protein: CSASRGLIGQPQHF

D gene: TRBD2
clone size: NA
J gene: TRBJ2-3
V gene: TRBV6-5
CDR3 DNA: TGTGCCAGCAGGTCTAGCGGGGGGGAGGGTACGCAGTATTTT
CDR3 protein: CASRSSGGEGTQYF

D gene: TRBD1
clone size: NA
J gene: TRBJ1-1
V gene: TRBV6-5
CDR3 DNA: TGTGCCAGCAGTTACTCTTACAGGGGGAACACTGAAGCTTTCTTT
CDR3 protein: CASSYSYRGNTEAFF

D gene: NA
clone size: few
J gene: TRBJ1-1
V gene: TRBV4-1
CDR3 DNA: TGCGCCAGCAGCCACGACTATCAGTCCATGAACACTGAAGCTTTCTTT
CDR3 protein: CASSHDYQSMNTEAFF

D gene: NA
clone size: NA
J gene: TRBJ2-1
V gene: TRBV7-8
CDR3 DNA: TGTGCCAGCAGCTCAGAGGGACATTACAATGAGCAGTTCTTC
CDR3 protein: CASSSEGHYNEQFF

D gene: TRBD1
clone size: NA
J gene: TRBJ2-2
V gene: TRBV30
CDR3 DNA: TGTGCCGGGGACAGGGGTACCGGGGAGCTGTTTTTT
CDR3 protein: CAGDRGTGELFF

D gene: NA
clone size: NA
J gene: TRBJ2-3
V gene: TRBV5-8
CDR3 DNA: TGTGCCAGCAGCTTGGATACGCTTTCCGAGACGGGAAAGGGCCCAGATACGCAGTATTTT
CDR3 protein: CASSLDTLSETGKGPDTQYF

D gene: NA
clone size: NA
J gene: TRBJ1-4
V gene: TRBV28
CDR3 DNA: TGTGCCAGCAGTTTAACTGGGGTTTTTAGGGGCTCTGAAAAACTGTTTTTT
CDR3 protein: CASSLTGVFRGSEKLFF

D gene: TRBD2
clone size: once
J gene: TRBJ2-7
V gene: TRBV29-1
CDR3 DNA: TGCAGCGTTGTGGCTAGCGGGGGTTCCTACGAGCAGTACTTC
CDR3 protein: CSVVASGGSYEQYF

D gene: NA
clone size: NA
J gene: TRBJ1-2
V gene: TRBV29-1
CDR3 DNA: TGCAGCGCCAAAGACAGCTATGGCTACACCTTC
CDR3 protein: CSAKDSYGYTF

D gene: NA
clone size: once
J gene: TRBJ2-7
V gene: TRBV9
CDR3 DNA: TGTGCCAGCAGCGTAGGTCAATTCACCTACGAGCAGTACTTC
CDR3 protein: CASSVGQFTYEQYF

D gene: TRBD1
clone size: NA
J gene: TRBJ2-7
V gene: TRBV11-1
CDR3 DNA: TGTGCCAGCACCTCTCACCCCGGGACAGGGGTTTACGAGCAGTACTTC
CDR3 protein: CASTSHPGTGVYEQYF

D gene: NA
clone size: NA
J gene: TRBJ2-7
V gene: TRBV6-2/TRBV6-3
CDR3 DNA: TGTGCCAGCAGTTGGAGGAGCTCCTACGAGCAGTACTTC
CDR3 protein: CASSWRSSYEQYF

D gene: NA
clone size: NA
J gene: TRBJ1-1
V gene: TRBV6-2/TRBV6-3
CDR3 DNA: TGTGCCAGCAGCCCGCTGGGGGGGGGCGCGGGGAACACTGAAGCTTTCTTT
CDR3 protein: CASSPLGGGAGNTEAFF

D gene: TRBD2
clone size: NA
J gene: TRBJ2-1
V gene: TRBV9
CDR3 DNA: TGTGCCAGCAGCGAGACTAGCGGGCCCTACAATGAGCAGTTCTTC
CDR3 protein: CASSETSGPYNEQFF

D gene: NA
clone size: NA
J gene: TRBJ1-4
V gene: TRBV11-2
CDR3 DNA: TGTGCCAGCAGCTTCATGGGGAGAGGTGAAAAACTGTTTTTT
CDR3 protein: CASSFMGRGEKLFF

D gene: NA
clone size: NA
J gene: TRBJ2-1
V gene: TRBV6-5
CDR3 DNA: TGTGCCAGCACCCGGGGGATCCTAGACAATGAGCAGTTCTTC
CDR3 protein: CASTRGILDNEQFF

D gene: NA
clone size: once
J gene: TRBJ2-7
V gene: TRBV28
CDR3 DNA: TGTGCCAGCACTGGACAGGGAGGGACCTACGAGCAGTACTTC
CDR3 protein: CASTGQGGTYEQYF

D gene: NA
clone size: NA
J gene: TRBJ2-2
V gene: TRBV6-2/TRBV6-3
CDR3 DNA: TGTGCCAGCAGCCACTCGACAGGGAACACCGGGGAGCTGTTTTTT
CDR3 protein: CASSHSTGNTGELFF

D gene: TRBD1
clone size: NA
J gene: TRBJ1-2
V gene: TRBV2
CDR3 DNA: TGTGCCAGCAGTTCGGACAGGGTGGCGGAAGGCTACACCTTC
CDR3 protein: CASSSDRVAEGYTF

D gene: NA
clone size: NA
J gene: TRBJ1-2
V gene: TRBV4-1
CDR3 DNA: TGCGCCAGCAGCACTCCGGGACAATCTACAGGCTACACCTTC
CDR3 protein: CASSTPGQSTGYTF

D gene: NA
clone size: NA
J gene: TRBJ2-5
V gene: TRBV28
CDR3 DNA: TGTGCCAGCAGTTTATATGGGGGCGTAGAGTACTTC
CDR3 protein: CASSLYGGVEYF

D gene: NA
clone size: NA
J gene: TRBJ1-2
V gene: TRBV12-3/TRBV12-4
CDR3 DNA: TGTGCCAGCAGTTTAATTCGGGAATATGGCTACACCTTC
CDR3 protein: CASSLIREYGYTF

D gene: NA
clone size: NA
J gene: TRBJ1-1
V gene: TRBV28
CDR3 DNA: TGTGCCAGCAGTTCCGCTAGGGGGAACACTGAAGCTTTCTTT
CDR3 protein: CASSSARGNTEAFF

D gene: TRBD1
clone size: NA
J gene: TRBJ1-4
V gene: TRBV7-3
CDR3 DNA: TGTGCCAGCAGCTTAACGGGGACAGCCTTCACAGCAACTAATGAAAAACTGTTTTTT
CDR3 protein: CASSLTGTAFTATNEKLFF

D gene: NA
clone size: NA
J gene: TRBJ1-3
V gene: TRBV3-1/TRBV3-2
CDR3 DNA: TGTGCCAGCAGCCAAGATCCGGGGTTTGGCAACACCATATATTTT
CDR3 protein: CASSQDPGFGNTIYF

D gene: TRBD2
clone size: NA
J gene: TRBJ2-2
V gene: TRBV7-6
CDR3 DNA: TGTGCCAGCAGCTTAAGGTCTAGCGGGTCCGGGGAGCTGTTTTTT
CDR3 protein: CASSLRSSGSGELFF

D gene: TRBD1
clone size: once
J gene: TRBJ1-2
V gene: TRBV6-2/TRBV6-3
CDR3 DNA: TGTGCCAGCAGTTACATATCAGGGGGCGGCTATGGCTACACCTTC
CDR3 protein: CASSYISGGGYGYTF

D gene: TRBD1
clone size: NA
J gene: TRBJ2-1
V gene: TRBV4-3
CDR3 DNA: TGCGCCAGCAGCCACGGACAGGGGGAGGTGGATGAGCAGTTCTTC
CDR3 protein: CASSHGQGEVDEQFF

D gene: TRBD1
clone size: NA
J gene: TRBJ1-2
V gene: TRBV9
CDR3 DNA: TGTGCCAGCAGCGTAGACGCAGGGGGCCGTGGCTACACCTTC
CDR3 protein: CASSVDAGGRGYTF

D gene: NA
clone size: NA
J gene: TRBJ2-1
V gene: TRBV24-1
CDR3 DNA: TGTGCCACCAGTGTCGGGGCCTACAATGAGCAGTTCTTC
CDR3 protein: CATSVGAYNEQFF

D gene: NA
clone size: NA
J gene: TRBJ2-5
V gene: TRBV2
CDR3 DNA: TGTGCCAGCAGTGAAGCGGGAGTAGGGGAGACCCAGTACTTC
CDR3 protein: CASSEAGVGETQYF

D gene: NA
clone size: NA
J gene: TRBJ2-3
V gene: TRBV12-3/TRBV12-4
CDR3 DNA: TGTGCCAGCGGCCTCGGGAGCGATACGCAGTATTTT
CDR3 protein: CASGLGSDTQYF